These 4 T cell receptor beta chains were sequenced from one sample in a study of T cells in Graves' hyperthyroidism and ophthalmopathy. RNA transcripts gave rise to amplified TCR beta CDR3 regions. Initially, a first-round RT-PCR of the TCR CDR3 employed the HTBI primer set. TCRdb passed the multiplex PCR reads through MiXCR, listing each CDR3 protein once. Among under 500,000 distinct CDR3 sequences listed, over 13% were seen once. Sequencing was performed on blood. Receptors were obtained from a man over 45 with Graves' ophthalmopathy.

This sequence joins TRBV5-8 and TRBJ1-5; D uncertain. The CDR3 is made up of 12 amino acids. Germline CDR1 SGHTS, CDR2 YDEGEE. V was trimmed by 4 bases and J by 8 bases, leaving 10 bases between them. Here the CDR3 reads CASSLSRKPQHF. In DNA, the CDR3 is TGTGCCAGCAGCCTTTCGAGGAAGCCCCAGCATTTT. The full variable domain, completed using reference TRBV5-8 and TRBJ1-5, is EAGVTQSPTHLIKTRGQQATLRCSPISGHTSVYWYQQALGLGLQFLLWYDEGEERNRGNFPPRFSGRQFPNYSSELNVNALELEDSALYLCASSLSRKPQHFGDGTRLSIL.

The chain employs TRBV13 and TRBJ2-7; the D is unclear. V dropped 5 bases and J dropped 2 bases, with 13 bases sitting between them. CDR1 is PRHDT and CDR2 is FYEKMQ in the germline V gene (reference sequence). The length of the CDR3 is 14 residues. The CDR3 DNA is TGTGCCAGCAGCCGCAGGACGGCCCCCTACGAGCAGTACTTC. Encoded protein: CASSRRTAPYEQYF.

This clonotype was counted a few times. The chain combines TRBV5-6 with TRBJ2-2; D is perhaps TRBD2 (5 bases). In germline, CDR1 is SGHDT, CDR2 YYEEEE. The CDR3 extends over 16 amino acids. With 2 bases removed from V and 6 bases from J, the gap between germline ends came to 17 bases. The CDR3 coding sequence is TGTGCCAGCAGCTTAGAGGACGGGATAAGTGCCGGGGAGCTGTTTTTT. This gives the protein CASSLEDGISAGELFF.

In its sample, this clonotype was seen many times. The V and J genes are TRBV7-8 and TRBJ2-5, with D perhaps TRBD1 (6 bases). There are 16 residues in the CDR3. Germline V gives CDR1 SGHVS, CDR2 FQNEAQ. Trimming shortened V by 5 bases and J by 4 bases, and 20 bases separated the two germline ends. The CDR3 DNA is TGTGCCAGCAGCCACTACAGGGTGCAAAGTCGAGAGACCCAGTACTTC. Translated, it gives CASSHYRVQSRETQYF.